This T cell receptor beta chain was captured in a study of spatial heterogeneity in lung cancer. Described time point: sample taken at primary tumor resection. Tumor, nontumor lung or frozen PBMC supplied whole RNA, sequenced without sorting. The donor population consisted of approximately 79 patients with untreated, early-stage non-small cell lung cancer. TCRdb processed the 5' RACE reads anew with MiXCR; each CDR3 protein has one entry. The top ten hold approximately 39% of the sample, which has some 100,000 distinct CDR3 sequences, approximately 12% seen once. Germline trimming cut 6 bases from V and 7 bases from J; bases unmatched to any gene: 7. This CDR3 is built from 16 residues. Germline V lookup: CDR1 MNHNY, CDR2 SVGAGI (reference sequence). This clonotype was counted only a few times.

This TCR was sampled from a male donor with early-stage non-small cell lung cancer. The material sequenced was PBMCs, taken at surgery. The rearrangement joins TRBV6-6 to TRBJ2-2; TRBD2 agrees at 14 bases. The CDR3 reads CASSQGLAGGIGELFF. CDR3 nucleotides: TGTGCCAGCAGCCAAGGACTAGCGGGGGGAATCGGGGAGCTGTTTTTT.